The 13 T cell receptor beta chains listed next were all sequenced from one sample in a study of T cell changes during pregnancy in multiple sclerosis. Sequencing was performed with immunoSEQ multiplex PCR; in TCRdb, only in-frame clones are kept and a portion is missing. The repertoire holds about 18,000 clones, with over 65% as singletons. This sample comprised CD8+ T cells from peripheral blood mononuclear cells, obtained after pregnancy. The receptors were sampled from a female donor with multiple sclerosis, enrolled in a pregnancy study.

In nucleotides, the CDR3 is TGTGCCAGCAGCTTAGACAGGGTGGCTGGAAACACCATATATTTT. It is translated as CASSLDRVAGNTIYF. The V call is TRBV11-3, the J call TRBJ1-3, with D maybe TRBD1 (5 bases). Trimming removed 0 bases from V and 2 bases from J, with 8 bases in between. CDR1 and CDR2 (germline): SGHNT, YENEEA. The CDR3 is 15 residues long.

The chain is built from TRBV9 and TRBJ1-4; 7 bases map to TRBD1. The germline V gene encodes CDR1 SGDLS and CDR2 YYNGEE. V shed 0 bases and J 6 bases; nucleotides not matched to a gene: 2. The CDR3 loop spans 14 amino acids. CDR3 amino acids: CASSVDRGDEKLFF. In nucleotides, the CDR3 is TGTGCCAGCAGCGTAGACAGGGGTGATGAAAAACTGTTTTTT.

The chain links TRBV7-9 to TRBJ2-5, with 12 bases fitting TRBD2. J gave up 4 bases and V 4 bases, and 1 base lay outside the gene matches. The CDR3 covers 14 residues. Per the germline V gene, CDR1 is SEHNR and CDR2 is FQNEAQ (reference sequence). The CDR3 nucleotides are TGTGCCAGCAGCTCGGGACTAGCGGGAGAGACCCAGTACTTC. It codes for CASSSGLAGETQYF.

DNA of the CDR3: TGTGCCAGCAGTTCAATTATTGCTACGAACACTGAAGCTTTCTTT. The encoded protein is CASSSIIATNTEAFF. J is TRBJ1-1 and V is TRBV6-5; D gene uncertain. Germline CDR1 and CDR2: MNHEY and SVGAGI. The V end lost 4 bases, the J end lost 1 base, and 13 bases lay between the germline ends. The CDR3 contains 15 residues.

The chain employs TRBV11-3 and TRBJ1-1; no firm D call. Trimming removed 3 bases at V and 4 bases at J, with 9 bases between. Looked up from germline, CDR1 is SGHNT and CDR2 is YENEEA. The CDR3 consists of 13 residues. In DNA, the CDR3 is TGTGCCAGCAGCTTGATAGGAGGCACTGAAGCTTTCTTT. Its translation: CASSLIGGTEAFF.

This chain links TRBV7-2 with TRBJ2-7; 9 nucleotides line up with TRBD1. V lost 1 base, J lost 3 bases, and 4 bases stayed unmatched. The CDR3 runs 15 residues. The germline gives CDR1 SGHTA, CDR2 FQGNSA. Here the CDR3 DNA reads TGTGCCAGCAGCTTAGGTGGACAGGGGAACTACGAGCAGTACTTC. Residues: CASSLGGQGNYEQYF.

The sample holds a few counts of this clone. V is TRBV6-1 and J is TRBJ2-2; TRBD1 matches 9 bases. Losses at the gene ends were 2 bases for V and 6 bases for J; bases not matched to a gene: 7. Germline values: CDR1 MNHNS, CDR2 SASEGT. This CDR3 is built from 16 residues. CDR3: CASSEYGTGLSGELFF. CDR3 DNA: TGTGCCAGCAGTGAATACGGGACAGGGCTCTCCGGGGAGCTGTTTTTT.

This clone was seen only once. The rearrangement joins TRBV7-2 to TRBJ2-1; 8 nucleotides line up with TRBD2. Germline CDR1 SGHTA, CDR2 FQGNSA. The CDR3 is 15 amino acids. J gave up 5 bases and V 4 bases, and 7 bases lay outside the gene matches. The CDR3 loop reads CASSSRLALDNEQFF. In DNA, the CDR3 is TGTGCCAGCAGCTCTAGACTAGCGCTCGACAATGAGCAGTTCTTC.

J is TRBJ1-2 and V is TRBV5-4; TRBD1 might be the D (5 bases). From germline, CDR1 is SGHNT and CDR2 YYREEE (reference sequence). V lost 4 bases and J 7 bases, leaving 23 bases between the germline ends. The CDR3 contains 16 residues. The CDR3 DNA is TGTGCCAGCAGCCCGGGGGGATCCAGGAGCGGGTTTGGCTACACCTTC. This encodes CASSPGGSRSGFGYTF.

The rearrangement links TRBV28 to TRBJ2-7, with TRBD1 matching over 12 bases. The CDR3 covers 15 residues. Germline trimming cut 6 bases from V and 6 bases from J; bases unmatched to any gene: 9. The germline V gene encodes CDR1 MDHEN and CDR2 SYDVKM. The CDR3 sequence: CASRSSGTGGLEQYF. CDR3 sequence (DNA): TGTGCCAGCAGATCCTCCGGGACAGGGGGCCTCGAGCAGTACTTC.

This chain uses TRBV5-6 with TRBJ2-3; D is ambiguous. V gave up 3 bases and J gave up 4 bases, with 6 bases separating them. The germline V gene has CDR1 SGHDT and CDR2 YYEEEE. This CDR3 has 12 residues. CDR3: CASSYQADTQYF. The CDR3 DNA reads as TGTGCCAGCAGCTATCAGGCAGATACGCAGTATTTT.

The chain recombines TRBV11-2 with TRBJ2-1, with TRBD1 as a possible D gene (6 bases). V lost 5 bases, J lost 6 bases, and 11 bases lay in between. The CDR3 is made up of 13 amino acids. CDR1 SGHAT and CDR2 FQNNGV come from the germline V gene. The CDR3 reads CASSIQGINEQFF. The CDR3 bases are TGTGCCAGCAGCATTCAGGGGATCAATGAGCAGTTCTTC.

This chain joins TRBV28 and TRBJ2-1; the match to TRBD2 covers 15 bases. With V trimmed by 4 bases and J by 8 bases, 9 bases remained unmatched. Germline V gene lookup returns CDR1 MDHEN and CDR2 SYDVKM. The CDR3 covers 17 residues. The DNA for the CDR3 is TGTGCCAGCAGTTCCGGACTAGCGGGAGGGCCAGGGGATGAGCAGTTCTTC. It yields the protein CASSSGLAGGPGDEQFF.